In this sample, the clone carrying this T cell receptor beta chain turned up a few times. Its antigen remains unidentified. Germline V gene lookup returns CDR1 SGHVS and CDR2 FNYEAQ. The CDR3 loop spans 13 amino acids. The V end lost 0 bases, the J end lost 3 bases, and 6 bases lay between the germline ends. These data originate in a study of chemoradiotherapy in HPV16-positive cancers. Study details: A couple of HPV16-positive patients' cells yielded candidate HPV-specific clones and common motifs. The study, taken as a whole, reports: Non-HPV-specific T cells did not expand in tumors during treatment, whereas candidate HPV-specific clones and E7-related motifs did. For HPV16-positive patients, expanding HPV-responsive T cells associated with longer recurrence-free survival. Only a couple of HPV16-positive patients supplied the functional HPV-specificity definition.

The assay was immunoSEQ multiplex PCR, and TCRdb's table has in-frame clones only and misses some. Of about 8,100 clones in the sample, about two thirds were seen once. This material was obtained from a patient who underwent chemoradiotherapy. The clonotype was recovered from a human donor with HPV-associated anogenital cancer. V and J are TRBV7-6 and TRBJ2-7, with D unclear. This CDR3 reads CASSLASDYEQYF. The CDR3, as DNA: TGTGCCAGCAGCTTAGCGAGCGACTACGAGCAGTACTTC.